The T cell receptor beta chain under discussion was sequenced for a study of control samples from healthy donors and cancer patients. The CDR3 totals 17 residues. Germline-derived CDR1 and CDR2 are LNHDA and SQIVND (reference sequence). V lost 4 bases to trimming and J lost 0 bases; unmatched junction nucleotides: 9. Assay: immunoSEQ multiplex PCR; the TCRdb copy retains only in-frame clones and omits some. Of 100,000 or so clones detected, approximately 90% appear once; the ten largest clones hold 7.8%. The V and J genes are TRBV19 and TRBJ1-3; TRBD1 agrees at 7 bases. The clonotype was recovered from a man in his thirties or forties in good health. The sample taken for sequencing was blood. The CDR3 is CASSTPGQMFSGNTIYF. CDR3 nucleotide sequence: TGTGCCAGTAGTACCCCGGGACAGATGTTCTCTGGAAACACCATATATTTT.